Below, 2 T cell receptor beta chains from the same sample are listed, as sequenced in a study of prognosis after radiotherapy for stage I lung cancer. Using two-round multiplex PCR, the authors amplified TCR beta CDR3 from genomic DNA. Primers specific to each TRBV and TRBJ gene were used in first-round PCR. TCRdb re-analysed the multiplex PCR reads in MiXCR, keeping a single row per CDR3 protein. The repertoire holds about 16,000 distinct CDR3 sequences, with just under 45% as singletons. The sequenced sample was PBMCs, obtained before or after stereotactic body radiation therapy (not recorded which). Receptors were obtained from a donor over 45 with non-small cell lung cancer.

A word on this clonotype: A far larger clone is off by one base, so a read error is likely. J is TRBJ2-7 and V is TRBV6-4; TRBD1 matches at 10 bases. The CDR3 loop spans 14 amino acids. Germline values: CDR1 MRHNA, CDR2 SNTAGT. This CDR3 is CASSAGQGPYEHYF. The CDR3 region has the DNA TGTGCCAGCAGTGCGGGACAGGGGCCCTACGAGCATTACTTC.

The chain is built from TRBV11-3 and TRBJ1-1; TRBD1 matches at 7 bases. The germline V gene has CDR1 SGHNT and CDR2 YENEEA. This CDR3 is built from 14 residues. J was trimmed by 1 base and V by 4 bases; bases with no gene match: 3. The CDR3 nucleotides read TGTGCCAGCAGCTCCCGACAGGGGAACACTGAAGCTTTCTTT. Encoded protein: CASSSRQGNTEAFF.